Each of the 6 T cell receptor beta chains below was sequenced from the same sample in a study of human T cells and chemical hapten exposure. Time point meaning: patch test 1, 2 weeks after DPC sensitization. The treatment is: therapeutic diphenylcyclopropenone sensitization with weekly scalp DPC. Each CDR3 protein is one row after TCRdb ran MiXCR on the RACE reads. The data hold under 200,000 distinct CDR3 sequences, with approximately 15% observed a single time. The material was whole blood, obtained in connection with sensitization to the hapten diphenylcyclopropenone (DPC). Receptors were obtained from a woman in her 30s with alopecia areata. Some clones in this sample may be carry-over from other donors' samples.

DNA for the CDR3: TGCGCCAGCAGCTTGGGCGGACAGGGGACAGACTCACCCCTCCACTTT. This translates into CASSLGGQGTDSPLHF. This chain uses TRBV5-1 with TRBJ1-6; 9 bases are a match to TRBD1. This CDR3 is 16 amino acids long. Germline lookup yields CDR1 SGHRS and CDR2 YFSETQ. V lost 0 bases and J lost 10; bases outside the gene matches: 8. The whole variable domain, filled in from reference TRBV5-1 and TRBJ1-6, reads KAGVTQTPRYLIKTRGQQVTLSCSPISGHRSVSWYQQTPGQGLQFLFEYFSETQRNKGNFPGRFSGRQFSNSRSEMNVSTLELGDSALYLCASSLGGQGTDSPLHFGNGTRLTVT.

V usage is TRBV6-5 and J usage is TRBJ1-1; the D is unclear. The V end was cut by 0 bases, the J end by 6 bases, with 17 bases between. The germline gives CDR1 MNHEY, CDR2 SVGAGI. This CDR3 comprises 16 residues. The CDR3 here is CASSYSLAGRYAEAFF. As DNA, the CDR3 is TGTGCCAGCAGTTACTCCCTGGCGGGGAGATACGCTGAAGCTTTCTTT.

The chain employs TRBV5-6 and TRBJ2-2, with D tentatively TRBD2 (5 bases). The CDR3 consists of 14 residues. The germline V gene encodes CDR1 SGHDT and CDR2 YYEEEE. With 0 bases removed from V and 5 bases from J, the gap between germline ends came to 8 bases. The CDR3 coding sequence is TGTGCCAGCAGCTTGGGAGCGGTGACCGGGGAGCTGTTTTTT. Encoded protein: CASSLGAVTGELFF.

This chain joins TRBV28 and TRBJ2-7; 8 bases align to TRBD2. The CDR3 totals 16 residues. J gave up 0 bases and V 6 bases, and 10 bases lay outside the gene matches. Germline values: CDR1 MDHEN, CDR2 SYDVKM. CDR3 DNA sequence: TGTGCCAGCAGCCTCGCCGGGGGGGGAGGCTCCTACGAGCAGTACTTC. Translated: CASSLAGGGGSYEQYF. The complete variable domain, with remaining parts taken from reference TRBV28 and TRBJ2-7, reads DVKVTQSSRYLVKRTGEKVFLECVQDMDHENMFWYRQDPGLGLRLIYFSYDVKMKEKGDIPEGYSVSREKKERFSLILESASTNQTSMYLCASSLAGGGGSYEQYFGPGTRLTVT.

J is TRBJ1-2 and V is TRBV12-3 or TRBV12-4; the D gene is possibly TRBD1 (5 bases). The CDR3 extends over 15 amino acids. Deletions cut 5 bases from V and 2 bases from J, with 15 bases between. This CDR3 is CASSLYGGANYGYTF. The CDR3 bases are TGTGCCAGCAGTCTCTACGGGGGTGCCAACTATGGCTACACCTTC.

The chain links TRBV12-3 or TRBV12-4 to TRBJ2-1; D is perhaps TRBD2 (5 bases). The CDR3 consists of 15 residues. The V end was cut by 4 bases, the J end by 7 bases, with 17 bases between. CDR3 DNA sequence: TGTGCCAGCAGTTCCCGGGGAGCTGGGCTAAATGAGCAGTTCTTC. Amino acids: CASSSRGAGLNEQFF.